The TCR beta chain described here comes from a study of CD8+CD57+ T cells in acquired aplastic anemia. Overall study context: Healthy donors gave roughly 9.9 million reads on average for CD4+ cells.

This clonotype was recorded once. Germline CDR1 reads SNHLY; CDR2 reads FYNNEI. Germline trimming cut 5 bases from V and 2 bases from J; bases unmatched to any gene: 10. This CDR3 is 16 amino acids long. Genomic DNA provided the template from which TCR beta VDJ and CDR3 profiles were obtained. One entry per CDR3 protein results from TCRdb running MiXCR on the reads. The top ten hold around 32% of the sample, which has over 200,000 distinct CDR3 sequences, around 60% seen once. The source is a human donor in good health. The chain combines TRBV2 with TRBJ2-7; 9 nucleotides align to TRBD2. The specimen was sorted CD4+, CD8+, or CD8+CD57+ T cells (not recorded which) from PBMCs. The CDR3 reads CASSPGTSPNPYEQYF. As DNA, the CDR3 is TGTGCCAGCAGTCCGGGGACTAGCCCGAATCCCTACGAGCAGTACTTC.